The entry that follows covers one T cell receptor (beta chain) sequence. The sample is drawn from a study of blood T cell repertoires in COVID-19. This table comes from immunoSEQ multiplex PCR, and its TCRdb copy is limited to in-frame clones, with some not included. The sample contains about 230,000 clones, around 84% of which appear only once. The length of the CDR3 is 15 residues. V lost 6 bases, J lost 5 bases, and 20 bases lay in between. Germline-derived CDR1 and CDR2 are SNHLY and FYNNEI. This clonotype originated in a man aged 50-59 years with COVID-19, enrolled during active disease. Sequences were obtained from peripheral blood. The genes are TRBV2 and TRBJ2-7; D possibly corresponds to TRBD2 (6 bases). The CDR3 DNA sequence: TGTGCCAGCAGGCAAAACCCGGGAGACCACGACGAGCAGTACTTC. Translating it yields CASRQNPGDHDEQYF.